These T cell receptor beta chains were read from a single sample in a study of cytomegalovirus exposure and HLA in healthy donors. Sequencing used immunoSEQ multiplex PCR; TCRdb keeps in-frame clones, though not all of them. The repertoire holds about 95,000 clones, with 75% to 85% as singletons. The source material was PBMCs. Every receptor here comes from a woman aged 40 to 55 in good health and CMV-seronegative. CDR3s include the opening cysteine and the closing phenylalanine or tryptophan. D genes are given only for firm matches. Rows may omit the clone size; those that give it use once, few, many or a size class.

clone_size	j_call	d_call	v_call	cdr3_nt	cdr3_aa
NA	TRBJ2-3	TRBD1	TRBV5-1	TGCGCCAGCAGCCCAAGGACAGGGGGCTACACAGATACGCAGTATTTT	CASSPRTGGYTDTQYF
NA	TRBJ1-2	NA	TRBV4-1	TGCGCCAGCAGCCAACGTCTAGAGAGGAAAGGCTATGGCTACACCTTC	CASSQRLERKGYGYTF
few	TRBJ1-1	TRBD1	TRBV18	TGTGCCAGCTCTCCCGACAGGGCGAACACTGAAGCTTTCTTT	CASSPDRANTEAFF
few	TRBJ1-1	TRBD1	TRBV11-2	TGTGCCAGCAGTTCCAGGGGGTCCAGGGCTTTCTTT	CASSSRGSRAFF
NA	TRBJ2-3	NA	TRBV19	TGTGCCAGTAGTATGTTAGGGGGTCTAGCGGGCACAGATACGCAGTATTTT	CASSMLGGLAGTDTQYF
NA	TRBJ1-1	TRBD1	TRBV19	TGTGCCAGTAGTAGGGGACAGGGTAGGGGTGACACTGAAGCTTTCTTT	CASSRGQGRGDTEAFF
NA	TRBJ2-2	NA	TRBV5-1	TGCGCCAGCAGCTTGTCGGGACATTCAACCGGGGAGCTGTTTTTT	CASSLSGHSTGELFF
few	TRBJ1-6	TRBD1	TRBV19	TGTGCCAGTAGTATCTCCCACAGGGGCAATTCACCCCTCCACTTT	CASSISHRGNSPLHF
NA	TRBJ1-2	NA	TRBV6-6	TGTGCCACCCAACCTCACAGGAACTATGGCTACACCTTC	CATQPHRNYGYTF
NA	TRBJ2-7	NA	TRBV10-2	TGCGCCAGCAGTGAGACGGAGGGCACCTACGAGCAGTACTTC	CASSETEGTYEQYF
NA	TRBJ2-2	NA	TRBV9	TGTGCCAGCAGCGTAGATCGGGGGGAGCTGTTTTTT	CASSVDRGELFF
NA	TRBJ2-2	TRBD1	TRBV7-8	TGTGCCAGCAGCTTAGCGCTAGGCAGGGGGCGAAACACCGGGGAGCTGTTTTTT	CASSLALGRGRNTGELFF
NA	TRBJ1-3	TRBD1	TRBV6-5	TGTGCCAGCAGACCCACAGGGGGGAGAAACACCATATATTTT	CASRPTGGRNTIYF
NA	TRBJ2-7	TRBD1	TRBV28	TGTGCCAGCAGTTCCCTCCGTGACAGGGGCTTCTACGAGCAGTACTTC	CASSSLRDRGFYEQYF
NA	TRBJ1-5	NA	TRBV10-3	TGTGCCATCAGCCCCTCAGGACTTAGCAATCAGCCCCAGCATTTT	CAISPSGLSNQPQHF
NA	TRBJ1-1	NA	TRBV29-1	TGCAGCGTTGGCGACGGGGGCACTGAAGCTTTCTTT	CSVGDGGTEAFF
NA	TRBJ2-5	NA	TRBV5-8	TGTGCCAGCAGCCCCCCTGTTCGGGAGACCCAGTACTTC	CASSPPVRETQYF
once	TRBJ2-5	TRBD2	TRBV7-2	TGTGCCAGCAGCTTAGGAGGCGGGGGGGCCCTACAAGAGACCCAGTACTTC	CASSLGGGGALQETQYF
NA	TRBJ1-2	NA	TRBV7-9	TGTGCCAGCAGCTTAGGGCAGGGAGGTAACTATGGCTACACCTTC	CASSLGQGGNYGYTF
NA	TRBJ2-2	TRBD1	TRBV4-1	TGCGCCAGCAGCCAAGACAGGGGGAGAACCGGGGAGCTGTTTTTT	CASSQDRGRTGELFF
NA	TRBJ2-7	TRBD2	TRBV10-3	TGTGCCATCAGTGACGGGGGGGAGCAGTACTTC	CAISDGGEQYF
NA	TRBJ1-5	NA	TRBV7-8	TGTGCCAGCAGCCCACGGGTCGGGAGCAATCAGCCCCAGCATTTT	CASSPRVGSNQPQHF
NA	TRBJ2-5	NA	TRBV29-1	TGCAGCGTTGAAGGGTTTTCGGGAGTGTCCCAGTACTTC	CSVEGFSGVSQYF
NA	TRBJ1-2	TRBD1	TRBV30	TGTGCCGGCTGGGACAGTAACTATGGCTACACCTTC	CAGWDSNYGYTF
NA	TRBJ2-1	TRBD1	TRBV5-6	TGTGCCAGCAGCTTGGCCGACAGGGGGTTGCAGTTCTTC	CASSLADRGLQFF
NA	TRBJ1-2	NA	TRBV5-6	TGTGCCAGCAGGCTGGGCAGGGTCGGGTACTATGGCTACACCTTC	CASRLGRVGYYGYTF
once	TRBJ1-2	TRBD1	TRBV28	TGTGCCAGCAGCCTCAGGGGGCGGGTTGATGGCTACACCTTC	CASSLRGRVDGYTF
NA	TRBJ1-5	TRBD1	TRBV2	TGTGCCAGCATCGCGGACAGGGGGGATTATCAGCCCCAGCATTTT	CASIADRGDYQPQHF
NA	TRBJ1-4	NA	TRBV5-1	TGCGCCAGCAGCCGGGGGGTGGGACGTGAAGAAAAACTGTTTTTT	CASSRGVGREEKLFF
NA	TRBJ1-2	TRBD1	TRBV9	TGTGCCAGCAGCGTCGGGACAGGGAAATTTGAGGGCTACACCTTC	CASSVGTGKFEGYTF
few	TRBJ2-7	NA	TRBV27	TGTGCCAGCAGTTTACTAGGCGGCGGCACCTACGAGCAGTACTTC	CASSLLGGGTYEQYF
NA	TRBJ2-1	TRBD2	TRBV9	TGTGCCAGCAGCACCGGACTAGCGGGGGGGAGGACCTACAATGAGCAGTTCTTC	CASSTGLAGGRTYNEQFF
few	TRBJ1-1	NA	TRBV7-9	TGTTCCAGCAGCCCCCAACGGCTAGGTACAGGCAACACTGAAGCTTTCTTT	CSSSPQRLGTGNTEAFF
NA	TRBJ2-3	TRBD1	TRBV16	TGTGCCAGCAGCCAACAGGGGGCAGATACGCAGTATTTT	CASSQQGADTQYF
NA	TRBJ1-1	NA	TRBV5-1	TGCGCCAGCAGCCTGACCTCTATGGGGGGGAACACTGAAGCTTTCTTT	CASSLTSMGGNTEAFF